This T cell receptor beta chain was recorded in a study of blood T cell repertoires in COVID-19 (dated by TCRdb to about 2020). Describing the broader study: Samples covering the acute and convalescent phases of COVID-19 were provided by collaborators in the United States, Italy and Spain. Where available, HLA class I and class II types were obtained from metadata supplied by the sample provider rather than from assay-based typing. The repertoires were released in a freely available public database intended as a resource for research on the immune response to SARS-CoV-2. The samples were drawn from the first 160 participants of the ongoing ImmuneRACE study and from about 1,200 subjects provided by 6 global collaborators. The prospective study material was composed of cDNA or gDNA derived from T cells, B-cell-depleted T cells, or PBMCs. Nearly every sample came with metadata listing a de-identified subject ID, COVID-19 status, age in years and sex. The dataset comprised deeply sampled blood TCRbeta repertoires from subjects exposed to, actively infected with, or recovered from COVID-19. General study outcomes and caveats: Clinical and demographic metadata were provided uncurated, with the amount varying by source and participant.

At one collaborating source in Seattle, patients were enrolled during active infection and were followed longitudinally through the course of disease. The collaborating institutions used their own protocols to collect whole blood in K2EDTA tubes. For TCRbeta analysis, collaborators shipped samples as frozen whole blood, isolated PBMCs, or DNA extracted from either of those sample types. CDR1 and CDR2 are read off the germline V gene as SGHTA and FQGNSA. The CDR3 starts with the cysteine, ends with the phenylalanine, and has 15 residues. CDR3 DNA only is kept here, 45 bases in frame from base 1. Trimming removed 6 bases from V and 3 bases from J; the gene matches leave 8 bases unexplained. Worth noting for this clone: Its binding antigen is unknown. No qualities accompany the bases; no much larger clone lies one base away.

The immunoSEQ Assay, a bias-controlled multiplex PCR, was used to amplify TCRbeta CDR3 regions from genomic DNA. Per the source publication's procedure: The number of nucleated cells in each sample was estimated from the amplification of reference gene primers within the assay. To quantify the absolute abundance of each unique TCRbeta CDR3 rearrangement, sequence reads were collapsed and filtered. Productive Simpson clonality was computed per sample as the square root of Simpson's diversity index over productive rearrangements. The immuneACCESS repertoire file appears here via TCRdb, limited to in-frame rearrangements. These files lack a portion of the clones; in checked studies, under half of the deficit traces to unresolved V genes, and the cause of the others is not known. That table gives V, J and clone size, and the DNA gave D and trimming. For this sample the table gives hundreds of thousands of clones, of which over 70% were detected only once. Roughly 10% of the sample rests with the top ten.

The receptor was isolated from a woman in her sixties or seventies with COVID-19, enrolled during active disease. Here the chain combines TRBV7-2 and TRBJ2-3, with 8 bases in between that match TRBD2. Sequencing was carried out using peripheral blood. The sequenced DNA is TGTGCCAGCAGTCGGAGCGGGAGCATAACAGATACGCAGTATTTT. Its amino acids are CASSRSGSITDTQYF.